The 26 T cell receptor beta chains below were found in one sample sequenced in a study of T-cell memory formation after mild COVID-19. TCRdb used MiXCR to reprocess the 5' RACE reads, holding one entry per CDR3 protein. The sample records about 35,000 distinct CDR3 sequences, roughly 21% being singletons. Sequencing was carried out using PBMCs or a T cell subset sorted from them (not recorded which). The source is an adult who had mild COVID-19 (a few samples of this study predate the infection). Cell type and time point are not known.

Ten or more counts support this clonotype. The chain couples TRBV11-2 to TRBJ1-1; TRBD1 might be the D (5 bases). The CDR3 spans 15 residues. Trimming removed 2 bases at V and 3 bases at J, with 13 bases between. Germline assignment: CDR1 SGHAT and CDR2 FQNNGV. Here the CDR3 reads CASSLTWGGYTEAFF. The CDR3 nucleotides read TGTGCCAGCAGCTTAACTTGGGGGGGATACACTGAAGCTTTCTTT.

In its sample, this clonotype was seen many times. V and J are TRBV7-9 and TRBJ2-7, with D perhaps TRBD1 (6 bases). V was shortened by 1 base and J by 3 bases, with 13 bases between the two germline ends. The CDR3 is made up of 15 amino acids. CDR1 SEHNR and CDR2 FQNEAQ come from the germline V gene (reference sequence). CDR3 nucleotides: TGTGCCAGCAGCTTAGGGGTTGGCAGGGGCTACGAGCAGTACTTC. Its translation: CASSLGVGRGYEQYF.

This clonotype was observed many times. This chain links TRBV18 with TRBJ2-1, with TRBD2 matching over 7 bases. V shed 2 bases, J shed 3 bases, and the junction held 7 bases outside the gene matches. Germline V lookup: CDR1 KGHSH, CDR2 LQKENI. The CDR3 has 16 residues. The CDR3, as DNA: TGTGCCAGCTCACCATATGCGCGGGGGTTCTACAATGAGCAGTTCTTC. Translation: CASSPYARGFYNEQFF.

The CDR3 loop reads CASSGAGGSYNSPLHF. The DNA for the CDR3 is TGTGCCAGCAGTGGGGCAGGGGGTTCCTATAATTCACCCCTCCACTTT. The chain carries TRBV6-5 and TRBJ1-6; 7 bases are a match to TRBD1. With 5 bases clipped from V and 1 base from J, the junction kept 5 bases outside the gene matches. The CDR3 loop spans 16 amino acids. CDR1 and CDR2 (germline): MNHEY, SVGAGI.

Within the sample, this clonotype is medium-sized. This rearrangement joins TRBV7-2 to TRBJ2-7; D might be TRBD1 (6 bases). The V and J ends lost 1 base and 3 bases respectively, with 10 bases between them. The CDR3 extends over 14 amino acids. CDR1 and CDR2 (germline): SGHTA, FQGNSA. The CDR3 sequence is CASSLVGGVYEQYF. For the CDR3, the DNA is TGTGCCAGCAGCTTAGTTGGGGGCGTCTACGAGCAGTACTTC.

This clonotype was seen repeatedly, ten times or more. The CDR3 coding sequence is TGCAGTGCTAGTATGGCGGGTACCGGGGAGCTGTTTTTT. The encoded protein is CSASMAGTGELFF. The rearrangement uses TRBV20-1 and TRBJ2-2, with a tentative D call TRBD2 (5 bases). From germline, CDR1 is DFQATT and CDR2 SNEGSKA (reference sequence). V dropped 3 bases and J dropped 5 bases, with 10 bases sitting between them. This CDR3 is 13 amino acids long.

The sample holds many counts of this clonotype. The chain combines TRBV29-1 with TRBJ1-4; 7 bases align to TRBD1. The germline gives CDR1 SQVTM, CDR2 ANQGSEA. CDR3 length: 16 residues. V shed 3 bases, J shed 6 bases, and the junction held 13 bases outside the gene matches. The CDR3 here is CSVDRTGPKRDEKLFF. CDR3 DNA sequence: TGCAGCGTTGACAGGACAGGTCCAAAACGGGATGAAAAACTGTTTTTT.

This clonotype has at least ten counts. J is TRBJ2-2 and V is TRBV12-3 or TRBV12-4; the D gene could be TRBD1 or TRBD2 (5 bases each). The CDR3 is 16 amino acids. Trimming shortened V by 6 bases and J by 3 bases, and 17 bases separated the two germline ends. The CDR3 is CASSPPGDGYTGELFF. The CDR3 DNA is TGTGCCAGCAGCCCCCCCGGGGACGGGTACACCGGGGAGCTGTTTTTT.

The chain employs TRBV5-5 and TRBJ2-7, with 10 bases that match TRBD2. Trimming removed 3 bases from V and 3 bases from J; junction bases left unmatched: 0. Germline V lookup: CDR1 SGHKS, CDR2 YYEKEE (reference sequence). The length of the CDR3 is 13 residues. The CDR3 is CASSWTSGYEQYF. CDR3 in DNA: TGTGCCAGCAGCTGGACTAGCGGCTACGAGCAGTACTTC.

The sample holds many counts of this clonotype. The rearrangement joins TRBV2 to TRBJ2-6; possibly TRBD1 or TRBD2 for D (5 bases each). This CDR3 spans 12 amino acids. V lost 9 bases and J 2 bases, leaving 5 bases between the germline ends. Germline-derived CDR1 and CDR2 are SNHLY and FYNNEI. CDR3 residues: CARGAGANVLTF. The CDR3 nucleotides are TGTGCCAGGGGGGCTGGGGCCAACGTCCTGACTTTC.

This clonotype was detected many times. This chain connects TRBV9 to TRBJ1-1; the D gene is possibly TRBD1 (5 bases). CDR1 SGDLS and CDR2 YYNGEE come from the germline V gene. The CDR3 contains 14 residues. The germline V and J ends were trimmed by 2 bases and 3 bases, with 11 bases remaining between them. The CDR3: CASSVNWGDTEAFF. CDR3 nucleotide sequence: TGTGCCAGCAGCGTTAATTGGGGGGACACTGAAGCTTTCTTT.

The chain recombines TRBV6-5 with TRBJ2-5; no definite D call. V was shortened by 4 bases and J by 2 bases, with 14 bases between the two germline ends. Germline-derived CDR1 and CDR2 are MNHEY and SVGAGI. CDR3 size: 15 residues. CDR3 DNA: TGTGCCAGCAGTTCTCTCTCCGCTGGGCAAGAGACCCAGTACTTC. Amino acids: CASSSLSAGQETQYF.

This clonotype was recorded at least ten times. This sequence joins TRBV3-1 and TRBJ2-6; 13 nucleotides match TRBD2. The germline V gene has CDR1 LGHDT and CDR2 YNNKEL (reference sequence). The CDR3 covers 18 residues. V dropped 4 bases and J dropped 0; count of bases not matched to a gene: 3. CDR3 protein: CASSPGLAGNSGANVLTF. In nucleotides, the CDR3 is TGTGCCAGCAGCCCGGGACTAGCGGGGAACTCTGGGGCCAACGTCCTGACTTTC.

This clonotype was recorded many times. V usage is TRBV5-1 and J usage is TRBJ1-5; tentatively, D is TRBD1 (5 bases). CDR3 length: 14 amino acids. Trimming took 0 bases from V and 2 from J, leaving 6 bases between them. From germline, CDR1 is SGHRS and CDR2 YFSETQ. The CDR3 here is CASSLGGGNQPQHF. The CDR3 DNA is TGCGCCAGCAGCTTGGGAGGGGGCAATCAGCCCCAGCATTTT.

The chain has TRBV9 and TRBJ2-5; D unresolved. Germline V lookup: CDR1 SGDLS, CDR2 YYNGEE. The CDR3 totals 12 residues. Between the trimmed V and J ends, which lost 4 bases and 0 bases, there was a span of 4 bases. CDR3: CASSTNQETQYF. CDR3 sequence (DNA): TGTGCCAGCAGCACGAACCAAGAGACCCAGTACTTC.

Ten or more counts support this clonotype. V usage is TRBV7-9 and J usage is TRBJ2-7, with D tentatively TRBD1 (6 bases). This CDR3 has 12 residues. V was clipped by 5 bases and J by 5 bases, with 10 bases between them. CDR1 and CDR2 (germline): SEHNR, FQNEAQ (reference sequence). The CDR3 here is CASSPDSHEQYF. Written as DNA, the CDR3 is TGTGCCAGCAGCCCGGACAGTCACGAGCAGTACTTC.

This clonotype was counted at least ten times. The chain has TRBV6-6 and TRBJ1-2; D call uncertain. Trimming removed 6 bases at V and 7 bases at J, with 9 bases between. Germline values: CDR1 MNHNY, CDR2 SVGAGI (reference sequence). The CDR3 spans 11 residues. The CDR3 nucleotides are TGTGCCAGCAGAAAGGAGGGTGGCTACACCTTC. This gives the protein CASRKEGGYTF.

This clonotype was seen many times. The chain carries TRBV6-1 and TRBJ1-5; D perhaps matches TRBD1 (6 bases). V shed 2 bases and J shed 5 bases, with 7 bases lying between them. The CDR3 contains 13 residues. Germline loops: CDR1 MNHNS, CDR2 SASEGT. The CDR3 region is CASSEKGDQPQHF. CDR3 nucleotide sequence: TGTGCCAGCAGTGAAAAGGGGGATCAGCCCCAGCATTTT.

This CDR3 reads CASRLSEGTSGLETQYF. CDR3 in DNA: TGTGCCAGCAGACTTAGTGAAGGGACTAGTGGATTGGAGACCCAGTACTTC. The chain is built from TRBV6-5 and TRBJ2-5, with 8 bases aligning to TRBD2. This CDR3 is 17 amino acids long. Germline loops: CDR1 MNHEY, CDR2 SVGAGI. Losses at the gene ends were 6 bases for V and 5 bases for J; bases not matched to a gene: 17.

This chain uses TRBV13 with TRBJ1-5; 11 bases line up with TRBD1. The V segment lost 3 bases and the J segment 7 bases; nucleotides outside the gene matches: 2. The CDR3 contains 14 residues. Per the germline V gene, CDR1 is PRHDT and CDR2 is FYEKMQ (reference sequence). The CDR3 region is CASSLGTGGQPQHF. The CDR3 coding sequence is TGTGCCAGCAGCTTGGGGACAGGGGGACAGCCCCAGCATTTT.

In its sample, this clonotype was seen many times. Here the CDR3 DNA reads TGTGCCTGGAAGGTTGGGAACGGACAGGGGAACACTGAAGCTTTCTTT. Residues: CAWKVGNGQGNTEAFF. The chain uses TRBV30 and TRBJ1-1, with 8 bases identical to TRBD1. From germline, CDR1 is GTSNPN and CDR2 SVGIG (reference sequence). This CDR3 contains 16 residues. The V gene end was trimmed by 4 bases and the J gene end by 1 base; junction bases not matched to a gene: 11.

The J gene is TRBJ2-7, the V gene TRBV20-1; D is unclear. The CDR3 runs 12 residues. Germline CDR1 and CDR2: DFQATT and SNEGSKA (reference sequence). Trimming took 1 base from V and 4 from J, leaving 8 bases between them. In DNA, the CDR3 is TGCAGTGCTAGAGGCCAACAGTACGAGCAGTACTTC. It codes for CSARGQQYEQYF.

This clonotype was seen at least ten times. V usage is TRBV5-1 and J usage is TRBJ1-5, with 8 bases lining up with TRBD1. This CDR3 has 15 amino acids. The ends lost 2 bases at V and 4 bases at J; junction bases unmatched: 5. In germline, CDR1 is SGHRS, CDR2 YFSETQ. CDR3 DNA: TGCGCCAGCAGCTTTTCAGGGGGCTTGAATCAGCCCCAGCATTTT. Translated: CASSFSGGLNQPQHF.

The chain combines TRBV2 with TRBJ1-2, with D unresolved. Germline V CDR1 and CDR2: SNHLY, FYNNEI. Deletions cut 6 bases from V and 8 bases from J, with 25 bases between. This CDR3 spans 16 amino acids. CDR3 loop: CASSLGRQSTPGGYTF. The CDR3 nucleotides are TGTGCCAGCAGCCTGGGCCGGCAATCCACCCCGGGAGGCTACACCTTC.

This clonotype was seen at least ten times. The chain employs TRBV14 and TRBJ2-3, with D possibly being TRBD1 (6 bases). The germline gives CDR1 SGHDN, CDR2 FVKESK. Trimming left V 0 bases short and J 3 bases short, with 10 bases between. The CDR3 totals 15 residues. The CDR3, as DNA: TGTGCCAGCAGCCAAGAGGGACATCATACAGATACGCAGTATTTT. This codes for CASSQEGHHTDTQYF.

This clonotype was seen many times. V usage is TRBV5-1 and J usage is TRBJ1-2; D is ambiguous. V was shortened by 0 bases and J by 4 bases, with 13 bases between the two germline ends. CDR1 SGHRS and CDR2 YFSETQ come from the germline V gene. This CDR3 spans 15 amino acids. This chain's CDR3 is CASSLEGSDPYGYTF. The DNA for the CDR3 is TGCGCCAGCAGCTTGGAAGGGTCAGACCCCTATGGCTACACCTTC.